This TCR beta chain derives from a study of OX40 agonist ivuxolimab in advanced cancers. If patients had autoimmune disease history or systemic immunosuppression, they were excluded. TCRdb's copy holds only in-frame clones and misses some; the assay was immunoSEQ multiplex PCR. The data contain 65,000 to 90,000 clones, 70% to 90% of them singletons. Trimming left V 4 bases short and J 5 bases short, with 14 bases between. Germline V gene data show CDR1 as LNHNV and CDR2 as YYDKDF (reference sequence). The CDR3 is made up of 15 amino acids. Whole-study results and caveats: Both CD4+ and CD8+ T cell populations in blood had undergone clonal expansion by week 6 at 0.1 to 3.0 mg/kg. Partial responders treated at 0.1-3.0 mg/kg exhibited clonal expansion among the lowest measured.

This clone appeared a few times. The antigen remains unidentified. V gene TRBV15 combines with J gene TRBJ1-4; no clear D. Sequenced material: CD4+ or CD8+ T cells sorted from blood, taken in a trial of the OX40 agonist ivuxolimab. This TCR came from an adult with an advanced solid tumor such as melanoma, head and neck, liver or kidney cancer. CDR3 DNA sequence: TGTGCCACCAGCATGCGGCCTGATGTAAATGAAAAACTGTTTTTT. Its translation: CATSMRPDVNEKLFF.